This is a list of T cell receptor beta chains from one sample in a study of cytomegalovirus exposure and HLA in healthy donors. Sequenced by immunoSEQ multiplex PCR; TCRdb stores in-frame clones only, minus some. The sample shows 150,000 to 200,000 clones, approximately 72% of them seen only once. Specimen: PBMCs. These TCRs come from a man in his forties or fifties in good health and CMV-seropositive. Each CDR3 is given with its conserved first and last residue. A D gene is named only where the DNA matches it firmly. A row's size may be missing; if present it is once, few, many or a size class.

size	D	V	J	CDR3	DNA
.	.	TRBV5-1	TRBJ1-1	CASSLGGSSTEAFF	TGCGCCAGCAGCTTGGGAGGGAGTAGCACTGAAGCTTTCTTT
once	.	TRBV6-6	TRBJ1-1	CASRGDTEAFF	TGTGCCAGCAGGGGCGACACTGAAGCTTTCTTT
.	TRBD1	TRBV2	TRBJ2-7	CASSELVGTGGNEQYF	TGTGCCAGCAGTGAACTAGTTGGAACAGGGGGCAACGAGCAGTACTTC
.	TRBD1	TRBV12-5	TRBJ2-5	CASGPGQGRETQYF	TGTGCTAGTGGTCCAGGACAGGGACGGGAGACCCAGTACTTC
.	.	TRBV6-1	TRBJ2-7	CASSLRQDEQYF	TGTGCCAGCAGTTTAAGACAGGACGAGCAGTACTTC
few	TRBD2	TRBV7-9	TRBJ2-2	CASRGLAGSLTGELFF	TGTGCCAGCAGGGGACTAGCGGGGTCCCTGACCGGGGAGCTGTTTTTT
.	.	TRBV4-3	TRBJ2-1	CASSINPGYNEQFF	TGCGCCAGCAGCATCAATCCAGGGTACAATGAGCAGTTCTTC
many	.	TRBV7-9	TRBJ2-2	CAWGGRRAGELFF	TGTGCCTGGGGGGGCAGAAGGGCCGGGGAGCTGTTTTTT
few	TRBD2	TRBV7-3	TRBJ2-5	CASSATSGRGGTQYF	TGTGCCAGCAGCGCGACTAGCGGGAGAGGGGGGACCCAGTACTTC
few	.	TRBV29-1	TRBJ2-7	CSVAFGPRGDYEQYF	TGCAGCGTTGCATTTGGCCCCCGTGGAGACTACGAGCAGTACTTC
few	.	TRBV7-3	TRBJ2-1	CASSLNSGNEQFF	TGTGCCAGCAGCTTAAACAGCGGCAATGAGCAGTTCTTC
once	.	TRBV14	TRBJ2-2	CASSQGRRGPNTGELFF	TGTGCCAGCAGCCAAGGCAGGCGGGGCCCGAACACCGGGGAGCTGTTTTTT
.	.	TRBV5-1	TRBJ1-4	CASSNGRQVTNEKLFF	TGCGCCAGCAGCAACGGACGACAGGTGACTAATGAAAAACTGTTTTTT
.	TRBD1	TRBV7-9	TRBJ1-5	CASSLVRVTGPYSNQPQHF	TGTGCCAGCAGCTTAGTGCGAGTGACAGGGCCTTATAGCAATCAGCCCCAGCATTTT
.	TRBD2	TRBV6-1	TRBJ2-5	CASRRGFQETQYF	TGTGCCAGCAGGCGGGGGTTTCAAGAGACCCAGTACTTC
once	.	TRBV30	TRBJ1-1	CAYKTVRDEAFF	TGTGCCTACAAAACGGTGAGGGATGAAGCTTTCTTT
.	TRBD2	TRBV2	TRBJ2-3	CAIFSRLARDTQYF	TGTGCCATCTTCTCCCGACTAGCGAGGGATACGCAGTATTTT
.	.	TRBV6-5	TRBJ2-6	CASSERRSGANVLTF	TGTGCCAGCAGCGAGAGGCGCTCTGGGGCCAACGTCCTGACTTTC
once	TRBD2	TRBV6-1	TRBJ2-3	CASSEIGSGGGDTQYF	TGTGCCAGCAGTGAAATCGGTTCGGGCGGGGGGGATACGCAGTATTTT
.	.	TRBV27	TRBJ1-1	CASSSRARGTEAFF	TGTGCCAGCAGTTCCAGGGCACGGGGGACTGAAGCTTTCTTT
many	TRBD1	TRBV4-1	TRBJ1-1	CASSQIRGTGYTEAFF	TGCGCCAGCAGCCAGATCAGAGGGACAGGGTACACTGAAGCTTTCTTT
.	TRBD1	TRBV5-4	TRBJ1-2	CASSLGQANYGYTF	TGTGCCAGCAGCTTAGGACAGGCTAACTATGGCTACACCTTC
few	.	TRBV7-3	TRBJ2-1	CASSPNMSPYNEQFF	TGTGCCAGCAGCCCCAACATGTCACCGTACAATGAGCAGTTCTTC
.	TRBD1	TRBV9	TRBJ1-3	CASSAHPSRGRENTIYF	TGTGCCAGCAGCGCACATCCTTCCAGGGGGCGCGAAAACACCATATATTTT
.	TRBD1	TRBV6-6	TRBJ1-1	CASSWTGQNTEAFF	TGTGCCAGCAGTTGGACAGGGCAGAACACTGAAGCTTTCTTT
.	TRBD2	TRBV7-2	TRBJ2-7	CASSLFSGGPSSYEQYF	TGTGCCAGCAGCTTATTTAGCGGGGGGCCTAGCTCCTACGAGCAGTACTTC
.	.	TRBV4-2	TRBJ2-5	CASGGSREQYF	TGTGCCAGCGGGGGGTCTAGGGAGCAGTACTTC
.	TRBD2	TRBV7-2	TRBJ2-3	CASSYSGGTGDTQYF	TGTGCCAGCAGTTATAGCGGGGGCACCGGGGATACGCAGTATTTT
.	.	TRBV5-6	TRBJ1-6	CASSLARGIYNSPLHF	TGTGCCAGCAGCTTGGCCAGGGGCATCTATAATTCACCCCTCCACTTT
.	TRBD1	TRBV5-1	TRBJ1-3	CASSLGTGHSGNTIYF	TGCGCCAGCAGCTTGGGGACAGGGCACTCTGGAAACACCATATATTTT
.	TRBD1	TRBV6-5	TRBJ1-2	CASSSTGGGYGYTF	TGTGCCAGCAGCTCGACAGGGGGCGGCTATGGCTACACCTTC
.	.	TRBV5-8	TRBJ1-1	CASSPTGLNTEAFF	TGTGCCAGCAGCCCAACGGGGTTGAACACTGAAGCTTTCTTT
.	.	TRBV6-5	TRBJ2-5	CASSNDRTRQETQYF	TGTGCCAGCAGTAACGACCGGACACGCCAAGAGACCCAGTACTTC
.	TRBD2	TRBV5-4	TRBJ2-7	CASTRGGTVEQYF	TGTGCCAGCACCCGGGGGGGCACGGTCGAGCAGTACTTC
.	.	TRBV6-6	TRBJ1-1	CASSYGRDEAFF	TGTGCCAGCAGTTACGGGCGGGATGAAGCTTTCTTT
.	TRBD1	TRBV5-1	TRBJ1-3	CASGTGGAGRGNTIYF	TGCGCCAGCGGGACAGGGGGTGCCGGTAGGGGAAACACCATATATTTT
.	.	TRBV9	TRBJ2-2	CASSGRRAPGTGELFF	TGTGCCAGCAGCGGGCGGAGGGCGCCGGGTACCGGGGAGCTGTTTTTT
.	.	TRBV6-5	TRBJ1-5	CASIWTSDSNQPQHF	TGTGCCAGCATCTGGACATCAGATAGCAATCAGCCCCAGCATTTT
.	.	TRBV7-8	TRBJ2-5	CASSLALGRGETQYF	TGTGCCAGCAGCTTAGCGCTTGGCCGGGGGGAGACCCAGTACTTC
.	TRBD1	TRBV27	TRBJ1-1	CASSLGRGRSNTEAFF	TGTGCCAGCAGTTTGGGCAGGGGGAGGTCGAACACTGAAGCTTTCTTT
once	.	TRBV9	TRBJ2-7	CASGGAGGEQYF	TGTGCCAGCGGGGGGGCCGGTGGCGAGCAGTACTTC
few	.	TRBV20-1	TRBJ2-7	CSGGRNYEQYF	TGCAGTGGAGGCAGAAACTACGAGCAGTACTTC
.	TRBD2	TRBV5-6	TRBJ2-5	CASSLGASGKEETQYF	TGTGCCAGCAGCTTGGGGGCTAGCGGGAAAGAAGAGACCCAGTACTTC
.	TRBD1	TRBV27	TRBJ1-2	CASSDDREAYGYTF	TGTGCCAGCAGTGATGACAGGGAGGCCTATGGCTACACCTTC
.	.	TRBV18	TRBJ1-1	CASSPTQGATEAFF	TGTGCCAGCTCACCGACACAGGGTGCGACTGAAGCTTTCTTT
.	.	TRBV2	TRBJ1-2	CASSEALNGYTF	TGTGCCAGCAGTGAAGCCCTTAATGGCTACACCTTC
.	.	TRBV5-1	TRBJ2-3	CASRVDTDTQYF	TGCGCCAGCAGAGTAGACACAGATACGCAGTATTTT
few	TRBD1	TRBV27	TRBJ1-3	CASSLKTGDTIYF	TGTGCCAGCAGTTTAAAGACAGGGGACACCATATATTTT
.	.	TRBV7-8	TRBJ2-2	CASRPTPGDTGELFF	TGTGCCAGCAGACCTACCCCAGGGGACACCGGGGAGCTGTTTTTT
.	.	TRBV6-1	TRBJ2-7	CASREQAYEQYF	TGTGCCAGCAGAGAACAGGCATACGAGCAGTACTTC
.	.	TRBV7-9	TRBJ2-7	CASSPGESSYEQYF	TGTGCCAGCAGCCCGGGGGAAAGCTCCTACGAGCAGTACTTC
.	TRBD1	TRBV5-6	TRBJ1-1	CASSHMDRRMNTEAFF	TGTGCCAGCAGCCACATGGACAGGCGGATGAACACTGAAGCTTTCTTT
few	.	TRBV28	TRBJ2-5	CASSPPRGGTQYF	TGTGCCAGCAGTCCCCCGAGGGGGGGGACCCAGTACTTC
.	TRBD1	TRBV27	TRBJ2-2	CASSLKGQGTNTGELFF	TGTGCCAGCAGTTTAAAGGGACAGGGCACGAACACCGGGGAGCTGTTTTTT
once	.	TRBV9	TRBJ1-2	CASSLQFGTPYGYTF	TGTGCCAGCAGCCTACAGTTCGGGACACCATATGGCTACACCTTC
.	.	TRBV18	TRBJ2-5	CASSGGSEGTQYF	TGTGCCAGCTCAGGAGGTAGCGAGGGGACCCAGTACTTC
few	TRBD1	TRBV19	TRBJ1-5	CATLQGPNQPQHF	TGTGCCACCTTACAGGGGCCGAATCAGCCCCAGCATTTT
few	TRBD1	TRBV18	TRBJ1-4	CASSPRTGGDEKLFF	TGTGCCAGCTCACCACGGACAGGAGGCGATGAAAAACTGTTTTTT
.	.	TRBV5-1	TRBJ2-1	CASSLVGGRNNEQFF	TGCGCCAGCAGCTTGGTGGGGGGGCGGAACAATGAGCAGTTCTTC